This entry lists 9 T cell receptor beta chains sequenced from one sample in a study of cytomegalovirus exposure and HLA in healthy donors. Here immunoSEQ multiplex PCR was the method, and the copy in TCRdb shows in-frame clones only, minus some. Seen here are about 98,000 clones, more than 75% observed once, and the top ten hold about 6.5%. Sequenced sample: PBMCs. All receptors come from a man aged 18 to 29 in good health and CMV-seropositive.

This clone was seen only a few times. The V call is TRBV6-1, the J call TRBJ2-4; TRBD1 aligns across 7 bases. J gave up 3 bases and V 3 bases, and 11 bases lay outside the gene matches. Germline V gene lookup returns CDR1 MNHNS and CDR2 SASEGT. The CDR3 extends over 17 amino acids. The CDR3 sequence: CASSDRGRGLVKNIQYF. In DNA, the CDR3 is TGTGCCAGCAGTGACCGTGGAAGGGGGCTGGTCAAAAACATTCAGTACTTC.

The V gene is TRBV7-2, the J gene TRBJ2-5; D not resolved. Trimming shortened V by 1 base and J by 4 bases, and 10 bases separated the two germline ends. This CDR3 is built from 14 residues. Germline loops: CDR1 SGHTA, CDR2 FQGNSA. CDR3 DNA: TGTGCCAGCAGCTTAGTTGGTTCGGGAGAGACCCAGTACTTC. Its protein product is CASSLVGSGETQYF.

The rearrangement uses TRBV7-9 and TRBJ1-5; 9 bases agree with TRBD1. Trimming removed 1 base from V and 7 bases from J; junction bases left unmatched: 8. This CDR3 is 16 amino acids long. In germline, CDR1 is SEHNR, CDR2 FQNEAQ (reference sequence). CDR3 protein: CASSLETGGAEQPQHF. The CDR3 DNA reads TGTGCCAGCAGCTTAGAAACAGGGGGCGCAGAACAGCCCCAGCATTTT. Complete variable domain (other parts from reference TRBV7-9 and TRBJ1-5): DTGVSQNPRHKITKRGQNVTFRCDPISEHNRLYWYRQTLGQGPEFLTYFQNEAQLEKSRLLSDRFSAERPKGSFSTLEIQRTEQGDSAMYLCASSLETGGAEQPQHFGDGTRLSIL.

The CDR3 nucleotides are TGTGCCAGCAGCTCAGGGTTGAACTATGGCTACACCTTC. It codes for CASSSGLNYGYTF. The chain recombines TRBV7-3 with TRBJ1-2; D is possibly TRBD1 (5 bases). Germline CDR1 is SGHTA and CDR2 is FQGTGA. Trimming removed 4 bases from V and 2 bases from J, with 8 bases in between. The CDR3 sequence is 13 residues long.

The table lists this clone with a few counts. V gene TRBV7-7 combines with J gene TRBJ2-7, with D possibly being TRBD2 (6 bases). CDR1 is SSHAT, CDR2 FNYEAQ, per germline (reference sequence). This CDR3 has 13 amino acids. V lost 2 bases and J lost 4, with 9 bases in between. The DNA for the CDR3 is TGTGCCAGCAGCTTAAGGCGGGGATACGAGCAGTACTTC. Its protein product is CASSLRRGYEQYF.

The chain joins TRBV9 to TRBJ1-1; the D is unclear. Germline CDR1 is SGDLS and CDR2 is YYNGEE. The CDR3 runs 15 residues. Trimming shortened V by 5 bases and J by 5 bases, and 19 bases separated the two germline ends. The CDR3 nucleotides are TGTGCCAGCAGTGTGCACGCACGGGGAGATACTGAAGCTTTCTTT. Amino acids: CASSVHARGDTEAFF.

This rearrangement joins TRBV4-2 to TRBJ1-5; D remains ambiguous. Trimming pared 3 bases from V and 9 bases from J, leaving 21 bases between. Per germline, CDR1 LGHNA and CDR2 YNFKEQ. The CDR3 extends over 16 amino acids. In DNA, the CDR3 is TGTGCCAGCAGCCATGGCTCCGAACGTATCATTTCGCCCCAGCATTTT. As protein: CASSHGSERIISPQHF.

V and J are TRBV4-3 and TRBJ2-7, with D tentatively TRBD1 (6 bases). Trimming removed 0 bases from V and 9 bases from J, with 12 bases in between. Germline V CDR1 and CDR2: LGHNA, YSLEER. This CDR3 spans 13 amino acids. CDR3 in amino acids: CASSQERGFGQYF. The CDR3 region has the DNA TGCGCCAGCAGCCAAGAAAGGGGGTTCGGGCAGTACTTC.

The J gene is TRBJ2-3, the V gene TRBV9, with a weak D call TRBD1 (5 bases). The V end was cut by 0 bases, the J end by 0 bases, with 17 bases between. Germline V gene sequence: CDR1 SGDLS, CDR2 YYNGEE. The length of the CDR3 is 18 residues. The DNA of the CDR3 is TGTGCCAGCAGCGTAGGGATGATTACAGGACGGAGCACAGATACGCAGTATTTT. Translated, it gives CASSVGMITGRSTDTQYF.